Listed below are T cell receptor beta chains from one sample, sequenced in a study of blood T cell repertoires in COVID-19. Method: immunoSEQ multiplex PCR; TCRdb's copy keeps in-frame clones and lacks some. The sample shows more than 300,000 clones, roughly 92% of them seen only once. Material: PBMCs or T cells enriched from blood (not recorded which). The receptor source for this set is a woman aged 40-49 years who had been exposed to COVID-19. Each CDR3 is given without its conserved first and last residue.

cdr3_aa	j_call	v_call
ASSRGSGELF	TRBJ2-2	TRBV5-6
ASSYSGTGKGQPQH	TRBJ1-5	TRBV6-5
ASSPPQLGKNIQY	TRBJ2-4	TRBV6-2/TRBV6-3
ASSPNLGGGTGEWLGYT	TRBJ1-2	TRBV6-2/TRBV6-3
ASSFRTSGDNEQF	TRBJ2-1	TRBV7-2
ASSLVGPNQPQH	TRBJ1-5	TRBV27
ASSTLGSGKYEQY	TRBJ2-7	TRBV5-4
ASSRDGGTEAF	TRBJ1-1	TRBV7-2
ASGTSGGPRELF	TRBJ2-2	TRBV5-1
ASSGEGVGKNIQY	TRBJ2-4	TRBV9
ASSSPDRGRSPLH	TRBJ1-6	TRBV6-5
ASSQGLREETQY	TRBJ2-5	TRBV4-3
ASSPDRNNNYGYT	TRBJ1-2	TRBV5-1
ASRRGGDRGRGGYT	TRBJ1-2	TRBV2
ASRPPTSFETQY	TRBJ2-5	TRBV7-2
ASSGDRLYYGYT	TRBJ1-2	TRBV5-5
ASSPGSGSAHEQY	TRBJ2-7	TRBV11-3
SVDQGIDEQY	TRBJ2-7	TRBV29-1